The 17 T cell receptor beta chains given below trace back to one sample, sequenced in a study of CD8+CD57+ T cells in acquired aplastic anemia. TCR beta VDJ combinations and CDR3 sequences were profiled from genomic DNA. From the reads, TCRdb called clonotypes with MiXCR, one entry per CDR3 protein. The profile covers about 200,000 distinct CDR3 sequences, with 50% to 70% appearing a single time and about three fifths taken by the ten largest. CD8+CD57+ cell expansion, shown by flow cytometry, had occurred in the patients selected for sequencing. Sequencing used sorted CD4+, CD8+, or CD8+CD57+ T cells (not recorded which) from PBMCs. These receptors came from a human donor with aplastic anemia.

The CDR3 loop reads CATTIAGADTQYF. The CDR3 region has the DNA TGTGCCACCACCATAGCGGGGGCAGATACGCAGTATTTT. The rearrangement links TRBV12-3 or TRBV12-4 to TRBJ2-3; 9 bases align to TRBD2. The CDR3 runs to 13 residues. Unmatched junction bases numbered 6, after V lost 10 bases and J lost 4 bases.

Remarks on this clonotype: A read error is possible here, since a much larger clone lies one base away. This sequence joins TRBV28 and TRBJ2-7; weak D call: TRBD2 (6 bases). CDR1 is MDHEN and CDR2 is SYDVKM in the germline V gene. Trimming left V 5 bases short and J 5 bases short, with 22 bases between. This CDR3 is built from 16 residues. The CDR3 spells CASSTPGGAGSHEQYF. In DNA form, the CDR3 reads TGTGCCAGCAGTACGCCCGGAGGCGCGGGGTCCCACGAGCAGTACTTC.

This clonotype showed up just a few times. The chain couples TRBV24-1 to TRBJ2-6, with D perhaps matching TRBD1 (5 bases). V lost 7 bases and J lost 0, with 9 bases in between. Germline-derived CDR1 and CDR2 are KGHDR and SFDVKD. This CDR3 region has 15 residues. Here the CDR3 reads CATSVQGSGANVLTF. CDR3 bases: TGTGCCACCAGCGTTCAGGGCTCTGGGGCCAACGTCCTGACTTTC.

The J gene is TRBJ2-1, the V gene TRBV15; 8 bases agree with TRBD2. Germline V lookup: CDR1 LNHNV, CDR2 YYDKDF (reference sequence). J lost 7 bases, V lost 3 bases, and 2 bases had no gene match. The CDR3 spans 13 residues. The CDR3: CATSSSSGNEQFF. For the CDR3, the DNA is TGTGCCACCAGCAGCTCTAGCGGGAATGAGCAGTTCTTC. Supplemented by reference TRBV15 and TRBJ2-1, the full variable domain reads DAMVIQNPRYQVTQFGKPVTLSCSQTLNHNVMYWYQQKSSQAPKLLFHYYDKDFNNEADTPDNFQSRRPNTSFCFLDIRSPGLGDTAMYLCATSSSSGNEQFFGPGTRLTVL.

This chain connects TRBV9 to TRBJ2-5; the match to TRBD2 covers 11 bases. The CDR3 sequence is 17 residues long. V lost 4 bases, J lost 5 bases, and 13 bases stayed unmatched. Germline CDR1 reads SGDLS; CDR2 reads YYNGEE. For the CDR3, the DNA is TGTGCCAGCAGCCCCCGGGTAGCGGGGGGGCCTACGGAGACCCAGTACTTC. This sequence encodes CASSPRVAGGPTETQYF.

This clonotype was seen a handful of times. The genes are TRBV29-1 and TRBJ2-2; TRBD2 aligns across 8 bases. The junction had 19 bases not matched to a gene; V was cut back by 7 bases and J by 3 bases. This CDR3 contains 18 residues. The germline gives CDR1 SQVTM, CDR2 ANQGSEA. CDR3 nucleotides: TGCAGCGCCGGAGGAGGTGAGCGGGAGTTACAAGACACCGGGGAGCTGTTTTTT. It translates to CSAGGGERELQDTGELFF.

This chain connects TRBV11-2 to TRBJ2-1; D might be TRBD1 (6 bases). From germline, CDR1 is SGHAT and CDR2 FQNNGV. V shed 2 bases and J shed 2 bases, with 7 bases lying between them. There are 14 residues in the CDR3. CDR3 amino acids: CASSLQGTYNEQFF. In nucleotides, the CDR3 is TGTGCCAGCAGCTTACAGGGGACCTACAATGAGCAGTTCTTC.

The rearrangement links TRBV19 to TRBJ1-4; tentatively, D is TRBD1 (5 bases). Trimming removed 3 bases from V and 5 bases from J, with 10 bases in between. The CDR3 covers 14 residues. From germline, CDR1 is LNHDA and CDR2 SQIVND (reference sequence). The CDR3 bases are TGTGCCAGTAGTATGGAACAGGCCAATGAAAAACTGTTTTTT. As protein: CASSMEQANEKLFF.

The CDR3 sequence is CASTTRSANEGQFF. CDR3 nucleotides: TGCGCCAGCACCACTAGGTCCGCTAACGAAGGGCAGTTCTTC. The chain couples TRBV10-2 to TRBJ2-1; maybe TRBD2 (5 bases). V was clipped by 7 bases and J by 12 bases, with 22 bases between them. This CDR3 comprises 14 residues. Germline V gives CDR1 WSHSY, CDR2 SAAADI.

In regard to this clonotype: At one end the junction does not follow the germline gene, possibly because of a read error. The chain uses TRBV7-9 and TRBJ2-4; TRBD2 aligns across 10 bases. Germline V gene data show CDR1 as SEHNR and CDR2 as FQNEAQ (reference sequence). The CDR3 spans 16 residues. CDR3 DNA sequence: TGTGCCTGCAGCTCAAGCGGGGGGGCCGTCATGCACATTCAGTACTTC. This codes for CACSSSGGAVMHIQYF. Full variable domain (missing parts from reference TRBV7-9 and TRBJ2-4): DTGVSQNPRHKITKRGQNVTFRCDPISEHNRLYWYRQTLGQGPEFLTYFQNEAQLEKSRLLSDRFSAERPKGSFSTLEIQRTEQGDSAMYLCACSSSGGAVMHIQYFGAGTRLSVL.

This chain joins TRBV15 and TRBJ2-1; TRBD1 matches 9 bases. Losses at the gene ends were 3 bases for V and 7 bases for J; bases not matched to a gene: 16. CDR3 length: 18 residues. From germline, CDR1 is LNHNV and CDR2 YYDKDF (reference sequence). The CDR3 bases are TGTGCCACCAGCAGCGACCTAGCTACAGGGGGCGAAAGGAATGAGCAGTTCTTC. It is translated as CATSSDLATGGERNEQFF.

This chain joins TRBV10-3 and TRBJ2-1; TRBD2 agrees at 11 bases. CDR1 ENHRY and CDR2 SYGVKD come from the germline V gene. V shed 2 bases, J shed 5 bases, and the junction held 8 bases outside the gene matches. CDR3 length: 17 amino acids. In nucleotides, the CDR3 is TGTGCCATCAGTGAGACTACACTAGCGGGAGCGGACAATGAGCAGTTCTTC. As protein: CAISETTLAGADNEQFF.

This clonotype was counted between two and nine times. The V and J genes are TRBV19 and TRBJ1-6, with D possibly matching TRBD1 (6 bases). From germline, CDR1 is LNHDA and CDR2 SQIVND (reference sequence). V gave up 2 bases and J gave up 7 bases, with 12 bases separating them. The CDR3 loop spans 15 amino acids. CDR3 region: CASSIMDRANSPLHF. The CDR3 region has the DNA TGTGCCAGTAGTATAATGGACAGAGCCAATTCACCCCTCCACTTT.

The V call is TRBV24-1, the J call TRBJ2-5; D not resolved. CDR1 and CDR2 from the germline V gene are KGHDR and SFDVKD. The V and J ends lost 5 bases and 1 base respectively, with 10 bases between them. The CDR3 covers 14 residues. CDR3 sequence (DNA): TGTGCCACCAGTGGGACGGTACTCCAAGAGACCCAGTACTTC. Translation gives CATSGTVLQETQYF.

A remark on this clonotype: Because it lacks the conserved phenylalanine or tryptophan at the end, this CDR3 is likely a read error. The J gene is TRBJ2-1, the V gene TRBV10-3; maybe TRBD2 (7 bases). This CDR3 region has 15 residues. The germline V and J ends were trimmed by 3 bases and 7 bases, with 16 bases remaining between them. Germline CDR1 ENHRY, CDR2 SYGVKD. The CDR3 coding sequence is TGTGCCATCAGTGATGGGGGGGACAAAAAGAATGAGCAGTTCCTC. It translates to CAISDGGDKKNEQFL.

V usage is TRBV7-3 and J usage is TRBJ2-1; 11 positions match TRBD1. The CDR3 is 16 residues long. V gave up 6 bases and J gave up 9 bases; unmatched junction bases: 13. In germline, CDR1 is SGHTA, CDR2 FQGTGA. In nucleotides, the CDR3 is TGTGCCAGCAGTTCCTCCGGGACAGGGGGTATCAGTGAGCAGTTCTTC. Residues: CASSSSGTGGISEQFF. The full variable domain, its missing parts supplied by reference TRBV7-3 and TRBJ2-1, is GAGVSQTPSNKVTEKGKYVELRCDPISGHTALYWYRQSLGQGPEFLIYFQGTGAADDSGLPNDRFFAVRPEGSVSTLKIQRTERGDSAVYLCASSSSGTGGISEQFFGPGTRLTVL.

CDR3 sequence: CSVLGQGISEAFF. The CDR3 region has the DNA TGCAGCGTTCTGGGACAGGGGATCTCTGAAGCTTTCTTT. The V and J genes are TRBV29-1 and TRBJ1-1; TRBD1 matches at 10 bases. This CDR3 spans 13 amino acids. The germline gives CDR1 SQVTM, CDR2 ANQGSEA. Unmatched junction bases numbered 6, after V lost 5 bases and J lost 6 bases.